The rows below give T cell receptor beta chains drawn from one sample of a study of blood T cell repertoires in COVID-19. TCRdb keeps only in-frame clones here, not all; method: immunoSEQ multiplex PCR. The data contain some 160,000 clones, approximately 82% of them singletons. The material sequenced was peripheral blood. The receptors stem from a man aged 65 to 79 who had recovered from COVID-19. The CDR3 runs from the conserved cysteine through the conserved F or W. Fields, in order: V gene, D gene, J gene, clone size, CDR3 protein, CDR3 DNA. A D gene is named only where the DNA matches it firmly. Clone size is not always given. Where it is, it says once, few, many or a class for expanded clones.

TRBV7-9,NA,TRBJ2-3,NA,CASSLAAANGDTQYF,TGTGCCAGCAGCTTAGCTGCGGCTAATGGAGATACGCAGTATTTT
TRBV7-9,NA,TRBJ2-2,few,CASSSGSGNTGELFF,TGTGCCAGCAGCTCGGGGTCGGGGAACACCGGGGAGCTGTTTTTT
TRBV5-5,NA,TRBJ2-7,NA,CASSYWTQGEQYF,TGTGCCAGCAGCTATTGGACCCAGGGCGAGCAGTACTTC
TRBV19,NA,TRBJ1-6,NA,CASSPITGRNSPLHF,TGTGCCAGTAGCCCGATTACAGGGCGGAATTCACCCCTCCACTTT
TRBV5-1,NA,TRBJ2-2,NA,CASSLEAAPNTGELFF,TGCGCCAGCAGCTTGGAAGCGGCGCCAAACACCGGGGAGCTGTTTTTT
TRBV21-1,NA,TRBJ2-3,NA,CASSLNGTGDEDTQYF,TGTGCCAGCAGCCTCAACGGGACAGGGGACGAAGATACGCAGTATTTT
TRBV7-9,TRBD1,TRBJ1-3,NA,CASSLVDRVGNTIYF,TGTGCCAGCAGCTTAGTCGACAGGGTCGGAAACACCATATATTTT
TRBV27,NA,TRBJ1-1,NA,CASTKLNRVSAEAFF,TGTGCCAGCACCAAGCTGAACAGGGTTTCGGCTGAAGCTTTCTTT
TRBV19,NA,TRBJ2-1,once,CASSIKSSSYNEQFF,TGTGCCAGTAGTATAAAAAGTAGCTCCTACAATGAGCAGTTCTTC
TRBV28,NA,TRBJ1-2,NA,CASSLTETNYGYTF,TGTGCCAGCAGTTTAACGGAGACCAACTATGGCTACACCTTC
TRBV5-6,NA,TRBJ2-1,NA,CASSLGRLNEQFF,TGTGCCAGCAGCTTGGGGAGGCTCAATGAGCAGTTCTTC
TRBV4-2,TRBD1,TRBJ1-2,NA,CASSPSSGGQGVDGYTF,TGTGCCAGCAGCCCAAGCAGCGGCGGACAGGGCGTGGATGGCTACACCTTC
TRBV6-5,TRBD2,TRBJ2-1,NA,CASRPSGSYNEQFF,TGTGCCAGCAGACCTAGCGGGTCCTACAATGAGCAGTTCTTC
TRBV7-2,NA,TRBJ2-3,once,CASSRRGNSFDTQYF,TGTGCCAGCAGCCGCCGCGGGAATTCATTTGATACGCAGTATTTT
TRBV7-9,NA,TRBJ1-2,once,CASSYLTVGYTF,TGTGCCAGCAGCTACTTGACAGTCGGCTACACCTTC
TRBV2,TRBD1,TRBJ1-2,once,CASSEAGQGSNGYTF,TGTGCCAGCAGTGAAGCAGGACAGGGGTCGAATGGCTACACCTTC
TRBV10-3,NA,TRBJ2-7,NA,CAISGGRPTHEQYF,TGTGCCATCAGTGGAGGGAGACCCACCCACGAGCAGTACTTC
TRBV28,NA,TRBJ2-1,NA,CASSSQKPFAVYNEQFF,TGTGCCAGCAGTTCCCAAAAACCCTTCGCGGTCTACAATGAGCAGTTCTTC
TRBV6-1,TRBD2,TRBJ2-1,NA,CASSESIGTSGMNEQFF,TGTGCCAGCAGTGAATCGATCGGGACTAGCGGGATGAATGAGCAGTTCTTC
TRBV6-5,TRBD1,TRBJ2-7,NA,CASTLQRDSSYEQYF,TGTGCCAGCACCCTCCAGAGGGACAGCTCCTACGAGCAGTACTTC
TRBV28,NA,TRBJ1-1,NA,CASTNPGGFGFF,TGTGCCAGCACCAACCCGGGGGGGTTCGGTTTCTTT
TRBV7-9,NA,TRBJ2-5,NA,CASRARKETQYF,TGTGCCAGCAGAGCTAGAAAAGAGACCCAGTACTTC
TRBV29-1,TRBD1,TRBJ1-2,NA,CSARTGEGYTF,TGCAGCGCCCGAACAGGGGAAGGCTACACCTTC
TRBV7-8,NA,TRBJ2-2,NA,CASSLASVGHPNTGELFF,TGTGCCAGCAGCTTAGCGTCGGTGGGACACCCGAACACCGGGGAGCTGTTTTTT
TRBV27,TRBD1,TRBJ2-1,NA,CASSFGQGARSSYNEQFF,TGTGCCAGCAGTTTCGGACAGGGGGCGAGAAGCTCCTACAATGAGCAGTTCTTC
TRBV13,TRBD2,TRBJ2-1,NA,CASSLALAAGTYNEQFF,TGTGCCAGCAGCTTAGCTCTAGCGGCTGGGACCTACAATGAGCAGTTCTTC
TRBV7-2,TRBD2,TRBJ2-5,NA,CASSLGGLAGAETQYF,TGTGCCAGCAGCTTGGGGGGGCTAGCGGGAGCAGAGACCCAGTACTTC
TRBV27,TRBD2,TRBJ2-7,NA,CASSPRTSGPSYEQYF,TGTGCCAGCAGCCCCCGTACTAGCGGCCCTTCATACGAGCAGTACTTC
TRBV7-2,TRBD2,TRBJ2-1,NA,CASSLARGGSRFF,TGTGCCAGCAGCTTAGCTCGGGGGGGATCGAGGTTCTTC
TRBV4-3,TRBD1,TRBJ1-4,NA,CASSPGGYGFGGGMGEKLFF,TGCGCCAGCAGCCCAGGGGGTTACGGGTTTGGTGGTGGCATGGGTGAAAAACTGTTTTTT
TRBV10-3,TRBD1,TRBJ2-1,NA,CAISESGQQGVGNEQFF,TGTGCCATCAGTGAGTCGGGGCAGCAGGGGGTTGGCAATGAGCAGTTCTTC
TRBV6-2/TRBV6-3,TRBD1,TRBJ2-5,NA,CASSPLTGLETQYF,TGTGCCAGCAGTCCCTTGACAGGGTTGGAGACCCAGTACTTC
TRBV3-1/TRBV3-2,NA,TRBJ1-2,few,CASSTRGADGYTF,TGTGCCAGCAGTACCCGGGGGGCGGATGGCTACACCTTC
TRBV13,TRBD2,TRBJ2-3,once,CASRRSTSVDDLTQYF,TGTGCCAGCAGACGCTCGACTAGCGTTGATGATCTTACGCAGTATTTT
TRBV27,TRBD1,TRBJ1-1,NA,CASTLNPDRGPGEAFF,TGTGCCAGCACCCTTAATCCGGACAGGGGGCCCGGTGAAGCTTTCTTT
TRBV9,NA,TRBJ1-1,NA,CASSEWGGNTEAFF,TGTGCCAGCAGCGAGTGGGGAGGGAACACTGAAGCTTTCTTT
TRBV9,TRBD2,TRBJ2-1,NA,CASSVGLAGTNEQFF,TGTGCCAGCAGCGTCGGGCTAGCGGGGACCAATGAGCAGTTCTTC
TRBV7-8,TRBD2,TRBJ2-7,NA,CASSPLTSGTTYEQYF,TGTGCCAGCAGCCCGCTGACTAGCGGAACGACCTACGAGCAGTACTTC
TRBV7-9,TRBD1,TRBJ1-2,NA,CASSLRQGIENGYTF,TGTGCCAGCAGCTTACGACAGGGGATAGAGAATGGCTACACCTTC
TRBV5-1,NA,TRBJ2-1,NA,CASSLAAGTYNEQFF,TGCGCCAGCAGCCTGGCCGCGGGAACCTACAATGAGCAGTTCTTC
TRBV6-5,TRBD1,TRBJ1-4,NA,CASSKQGASNEKLFF,TGTGCCAGCAGTAAACAGGGGGCGAGTAATGAAAAACTGTTTTTT
TRBV5-1,NA,TRBJ2-7,once,CASSFGGGILNEQYF,TGCGCCAGCAGCTTCGGAGGCGGGATTCTGAACGAGCAGTACTTC
TRBV27,NA,TRBJ2-2,NA,CASSRNLNTGELFF,TGTGCCAGCAGCAGGAACCTGAACACCGGGGAGCTGTTTTTT
TRBV6-5,NA,TRBJ2-2,NA,CAVGGVRAGELFF,TGTGCGGTGGGCGGGGTACGAGCCGGGGAGCTGTTTTTT
TRBV2,NA,TRBJ2-3,NA,CASSLGQRTDTQYF,TGTGCCAGCAGCCTCGGACAAAGGACAGATACGCAGTATTTT
TRBV5-4,TRBD2,TRBJ2-7,NA,CASSPTAGAPYEQYF,TGTGCCAGCAGCCCCACAGCGGGAGCCCCCTACGAGCAGTACTTC
TRBV11-2,NA,TRBJ1-4,NA,CASGTGLFTNEKLFF,TGTGCCAGCGGGACGGGACTGTTCACTAATGAAAAACTGTTTTTT
TRBV11-2,TRBD1,TRBJ1-1,NA,CASSPRQGPLNTEAFF,TGTGCCAGCAGCCCCCGACAGGGGCCTTTGAACACTGAAGCTTTCTTT
TRBV20-1,NA,TRBJ2-5,NA,CSASGQETQYF,TGCAGTGCTAGCGGCCAAGAGACCCAGTACTTC
TRBV7-9,TRBD2,TRBJ2-7,NA,CASSPWDYQTYEQYF,TGTGCCAGCAGCCCTTGGGACTACCAGACCTACGAGCAGTACTTC
TRBV28,NA,TRBJ1-3,NA,CASSFEGVPFSGNTIYF,TGTGCCAGCAGTTTTGAAGGGGTCCCCTTCTCTGGAAACACCATATATTTT
TRBV5-1,TRBD1,TRBJ2-7,NA,CASSLAPGQSYEQYF,TGCGCCAGCAGCTTGGCCCCGGGACAGTCCTACGAGCAGTACTTC
TRBV11-2,NA,TRBJ2-7,NA,CASSSGFYEQYF,TGTGCCAGCAGCTCAGGATTCTACGAGCAGTACTTC
TRBV18,TRBD1,TRBJ1-6,once,CASSPFTPGTANSPLHF,TGTGCCAGCTCACCTTTTACCCCCGGGACAGCCAATTCACCCCTCCACTTT
TRBV28,TRBD2,TRBJ2-4,NA,CATPGLAGGPKNIQYF,TGTGCCACCCCGGGACTAGCGGGAGGGCCCAAAAACATTCAGTACTTC
TRBV5-1,NA,TRBJ2-3,NA,CASSLAAGASTDTQYF,TGCGCCAGCAGCTTGGCAGCGGGTGCTAGCACAGATACGCAGTATTTT
TRBV6-6,NA,TRBJ2-1,NA,CASSSPGIYNEQFF,TGTGCCAGCAGTTCGCCGGGAATCTACAATGAGCAGTTCTTC
TRBV9,NA,TRBJ1-6,NA,CASSATSRSSYNSPLHF,TGTGCCAGCAGCGCAACCTCGAGAAGCTCCTATAATTCACCCCTCCACTTT